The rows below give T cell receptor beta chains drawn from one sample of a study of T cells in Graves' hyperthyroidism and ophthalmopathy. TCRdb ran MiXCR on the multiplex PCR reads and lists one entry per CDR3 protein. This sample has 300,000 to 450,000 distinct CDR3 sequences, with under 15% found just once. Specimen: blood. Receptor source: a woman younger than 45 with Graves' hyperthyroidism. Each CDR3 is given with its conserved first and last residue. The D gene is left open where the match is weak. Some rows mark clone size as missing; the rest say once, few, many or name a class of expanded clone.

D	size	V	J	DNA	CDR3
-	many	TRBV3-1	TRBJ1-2	TGTGCCAGCAGCCAAGTCTGGGCAGGGTCTGTCTATGGCTACACCTTC	CASSQVWAGSVYGYTF
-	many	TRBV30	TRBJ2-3	TGTGCCTGGAGTGCAGGGAGGCTAGGTACAGATACGCAGTATTTT	CAWSAGRLGTDTQYF
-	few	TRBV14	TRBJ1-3	TGTGCCAGCAGCCTCATCTCTGGAAACACCATATATTTT	CASSLISGNTIYF
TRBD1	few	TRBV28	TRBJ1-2	TGTGCCAGCAGTTTAGAAGGACAGGGACTGGGGGGCTACACCTTC	CASSLEGQGLGGYTF
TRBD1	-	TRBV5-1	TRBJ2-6	TGCGCCAGCAGCTTGGGACAGGGGGTTACCTCTGGGGCCAACGTCCTGACTTTC	CASSLGQGVTSGANVLTF
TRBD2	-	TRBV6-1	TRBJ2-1	TGTGCCAGCAGTGAGGCTAGCGGGATTGATGAGCAGTTCTTC	CASSEASGIDEQFF
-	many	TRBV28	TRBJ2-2	TGTGCCAGCAATGAGCGCACCAACACCGGGGAGCTGTTTTTT	CASNERTNTGELFF
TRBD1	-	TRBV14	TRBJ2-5	TGTGCCAGTACGCCGGGACAGACTATGGAGACCCAGTACTTC	CASTPGQTMETQYF
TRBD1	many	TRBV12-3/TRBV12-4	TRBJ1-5	TGTGCCAGCAGCCAGCACAGGGGAGGGAGCAATCAGCCCCAGCATTTT	CASSQHRGGSNQPQHF
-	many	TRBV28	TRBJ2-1	TGTGCCAGCCGGAGGGCGACCTACAATGAGCAGTTCTTC	CASRRATYNEQFF
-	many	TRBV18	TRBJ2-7	TGTGCCAGCTCACAGGTGTTGCAACTAGGATCCCCCTACGAGCAGTACTTC	CASSQVLQLGSPYEQYF
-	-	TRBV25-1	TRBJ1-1	TGTGCCAGCAGTGAAGAAACCCAGGAGTTGAACACTGAAGCTTTCTTT	CASSEETQELNTEAFF
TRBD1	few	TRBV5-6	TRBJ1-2	TGTGCCAGCAGCAGGGTCCAGGGGGCGATGGAAGGCTACACCTTC	CASSRVQGAMEGYTF
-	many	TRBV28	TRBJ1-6	TGTGCCAGCAGTTTGGAGGGGGGGTCACCCCTCCACTTT	CASSLEGGSPLHF
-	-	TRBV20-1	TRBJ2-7	TGCAGTGCTAGAGATGCTGGCGGTAGGAACGTGCAGTACTTC	CSARDAGGRNVQYF
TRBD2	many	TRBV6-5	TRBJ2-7	TGTGCCAGCAGTTACTCGAGACCATCTGCGGGAGTATCCTACGAGCAGTACTTC	CASSYSRPSAGVSYEQYF
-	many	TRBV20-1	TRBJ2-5	TGCAGTGCTAGAGGGGGCTTTGGCAGCGAAGAGACCCAGTACTTC	CSARGGFGSEETQYF
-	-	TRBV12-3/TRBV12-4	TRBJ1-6	TGTGCCAGCAGCCTGGACAGTACCCTCCACTTT	CASSLDSTLHF
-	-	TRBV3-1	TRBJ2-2	TGTGCCAGCAGCCATTTACAGCGGAGGGACACCGGGGAGCTGTTTTTT	CASSHLQRRDTGELFF
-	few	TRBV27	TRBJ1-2	TGTGCCAGCAGTTTATGGTCAGGGTCGGATGGCTACACCTTC	CASSLWSGSDGYTF
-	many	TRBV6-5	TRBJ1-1	TGTGCCAGCAGTTATGGACAGCAAAACACTGAAGCTTTCTTT	CASSYGQQNTEAFF
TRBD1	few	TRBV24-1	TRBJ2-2	TGTGCCACCAGTGATCCCGGACAGGGGGCGCGTACCGGGGAGCTGTTTTTT	CATSDPGQGARTGELFF